This T cell receptor beta chain was identified during a study of blood T cell repertoires in COVID-19. The protocol was immunoSEQ multiplex PCR, while the TCRdb copy is restricted to in-frame clones and leaves out a portion. The data contain about 130,000 clones, around 73% of them singletons. Germline CDR1 reads LGHNA; CDR2 reads YNFKEQ. V lost 2 bases to trimming and J lost 1 base, with 14 bases between them. CDR3 length equals 16 residues. This chain uses TRBV4-2 with TRBJ1-1; tentatively, D is TRBD1 (6 bases). The origin of this receptor is a man aged 55-75 years who had recovered from COVID-19. Material: peripheral blood. Written as DNA, the CDR3 is TGTGCCAGCAGCCAACTGTCGGGCAGGGGGAACACTGAAGCTTTCTTT. Residues: CASSQLSGRGNTEAFF.